A selection of T cell receptor beta chains follows, all from one sample in a study of blood T cell repertoires in COVID-19. The table came from immunoSEQ multiplex PCR; TCRdb's copy has only in-frame clones and leaves some out. The table has fewer than 95,000 clones, 88% seen once; the top ten hold about 0.51%. Sequenced: peripheral blood. The receptors here all came from a man aged 55-75 years with acute or convalescent COVID-19. The CDR3 runs from the conserved cysteine through the conserved F or W. D genes are given only for firm matches. Clone size is given for some rows only: seen once, a few or many times, or a class if the clone is expanded.

cdr3_nt | cdr3_aa | clone_size | v_call | d_call | j_call
TGTGCCAGCAGCTTAAATACAGTTACCCAAAACATTCAGTACTTC | CASSLNTVTQNIQYF | NA | TRBV9 | NA | TRBJ2-4
TGTGCCAGCAGCACACAGTACACCGGGGAGCTGTTTTTT | CASSTQYTGELFF | NA | TRBV9 | NA | TRBJ2-2
TGTGCCAGCAGCCAGGTCGGGGCCCTCCACTTT | CASSQVGALHF | NA | TRBV14 | NA | TRBJ1-6
TGCAGCGTGGGGGACAGGGGGCTTGGGGGCTCCTACGAGCAGTACTTC | CSVGDRGLGGSYEQYF | NA | TRBV29-1 | TRBD1 | TRBJ2-7
TGTGCCAGCAGCTTAGCCGTCGGGACAGTTCAAGAGACCCAGTACTTC | CASSLAVGTVQETQYF | NA | TRBV7-9 | TRBD1 | TRBJ2-5
TGTGCCAGCAGCGTAGGGGGACAGGGTAAATCACCCCTCCACTTT | CASSVGGQGKSPLHF | once | TRBV9 | TRBD1 | TRBJ1-6
TGTGCCTGCGGGGCTAGGGGCCGTCGATCCTACGAGCAGTACTTC | CACGARGRRSYEQYF | NA | TRBV6-5 | NA | TRBJ2-7
TGTGCCACCAGTGGAGGGACAGGGTACGTTCCGGGAGAGACCCAGTACTTC | CATSGGTGYVPGETQYF | NA | TRBV24-1 | TRBD1 | TRBJ2-5
TGCGCCATCGTTATCCATGGGGCCTATGGCTACACCTTC | CAIVIHGAYGYTF | NA | TRBV23-1 | NA | TRBJ1-2
TGTGCCTGGAGTGTATCGCCGGGTGAGCAGTTCTTC | CAWSVSPGEQFF | NA | TRBV30 | NA | TRBJ2-1
TGTGCCAGCAGTAATCAGGGCAATCAGCCCCAGCATTTT | CASSNQGNQPQHF | NA | TRBV12-3/TRBV12-4 | NA | TRBJ1-5
TGCAGCGTCGTCGGGACTAGCGGGATAGGTACAGATACGCAGTATTTT | CSVVGTSGIGTDTQYF | NA | TRBV29-1 | TRBD2 | TRBJ2-3
TGTGCCAGCAGCTGGGGACAGGGAGTATCCGGGGAGCTGTTTTTT | CASSWGQGVSGELFF | once | TRBV6-5 | TRBD1 | TRBJ2-2
TGTGCCAGCTCACCGGCACAGGGGGCCTTTTCCACTGAAGCTTTCTTT | CASSPAQGAFSTEAFF | NA | TRBV18 | TRBD1 | TRBJ1-1
TGCAGCGTTGGTCAGGGGTATGGCTACACCTTC | CSVGQGYGYTF | NA | TRBV29-1 | NA | TRBJ1-2
TGTGCCAGCAGCCACAGGGGCATGAGTAGCGAGCAGTACTTC | CASSHRGMSSEQYF | NA | TRBV5-6 | TRBD1 | TRBJ2-7
TGTGCCAGCAGCTTAGCAGGGCGCGCTTCGGATACGCAGTATTTT | CASSLAGRASDTQYF | NA | TRBV5-4 | NA | TRBJ2-3
TGCAGCGTTGACGGAGACAGTCCCTACGAGCAGTACTTC | CSVDGDSPYEQYF | NA | TRBV29-1 | NA | TRBJ2-7
TGTGCCAGCAGCTTAACAGGGGACTATGGCTACACCTTC | CASSLTGDYGYTF | NA | TRBV11-2 | TRBD1 | TRBJ1-2
TGTGCCAGCAGCCGTTCAACCGGGACTAGCGGGAGTTGGGGGGAGACCCAGTACTTC | CASSRSTGTSGSWGETQYF | NA | TRBV28 | TRBD2 | TRBJ2-5
TGTGCCAGCAGTGAACCGGGGAGGGAGAGCAATGAGCAGTTCTTC | CASSEPGRESNEQFF | NA | TRBV6-1 | TRBD2 | TRBJ2-1
TGTGCCAGCAGCCAGGGACAGAGTAACACTGAAGCTTTCTTT | CASSQGQSNTEAFF | once | TRBV7-3 | TRBD1 | TRBJ1-1
TGTGCCAGTATGGCCCGCGTGGGGGGCAATGAGCAGTTCTTC | CASMARVGGNEQFF | NA | TRBV19 | NA | TRBJ2-1
TGTGCCAGCAGCAGCAGGCGGGCCACCGAGCAGTACTTC | CASSSRRATEQYF | NA | TRBV7-3 | NA | TRBJ2-7
TGTGCCAGCAGCGTGGGACTACAGACCGGGACCCAGTACTTC | CASSVGLQTGTQYF | NA | TRBV11-2 | TRBD2 | TRBJ2-5
TGCGCCAGCAGCTTGACTAGCGGGATTGACACCGGGGAGCTGTTTTTT | CASSLTSGIDTGELFF | NA | TRBV5-1 | TRBD2 | TRBJ2-2
TGTGCCATCAGTGAGGTGGGGGGGGCCGGAGGGACCCAGTACTTC | CAISEVGGAGGTQYF | NA | TRBV10-3 | NA | TRBJ2-5
TGCGCCAGCAGCTTGACGACAGACCTGAAAGAGACCCAGTACTTC | CASSLTTDLKETQYF | NA | TRBV5-1 | NA | TRBJ2-5
TGCGCCAGCAGCTTGTCCGGACAGAACCAAGAGACCCAGTACTTC | CASSLSGQNQETQYF | NA | TRBV5-1 | NA | TRBJ2-5
TGTGCCAGCAGCATCAGGGCTATCTGGGACACCGGGGAGCTGTTTTTT | CASSIRAIWDTGELFF | once | TRBV7-9 | NA | TRBJ2-2
TGTGCCAGCAGTGAAGCGTGGCGGGGGGGCGGTGAGCAGTTCTTC | CASSEAWRGGGEQFF | NA | TRBV2 | TRBD2 | TRBJ2-1
TGTGCCAGCAGCCATGCGGGGGCCGATACGCAGTATTTT | CASSHAGADTQYF | NA | TRBV27 | NA | TRBJ2-3
TGTGCCAGCAGGGGACAGTTCTACGAGCAGTACTTC | CASRGQFYEQYF | NA | TRBV10-3 | TRBD1 | TRBJ2-7
TGCAGCGTTGAAAAGGGACAGGGGGACAATGAGCAGTTCTTC | CSVEKGQGDNEQFF | NA | TRBV29-1 | TRBD1 | TRBJ2-1
TGCGCCAGCAGCTTGGCCAGGGAGGGGCGGGAGCAGTACTTC | CASSLAREGREQYF | NA | TRBV5-1 | TRBD2 | TRBJ2-7
TGTGCCAGCAGCTTGGACCTGGTCTCGGACACCGGGGAGCTGTTTTTT | CASSLDLVSDTGELFF | NA | TRBV5-4 | NA | TRBJ2-2
TGTGCCAGCAGCCCGGGACTAGCTTTGGATGAGCAGTTCTTC | CASSPGLALDEQFF | NA | TRBV7-2 | TRBD2 | TRBJ2-1
TGTGCCACCAGCGGACAGGGCCCCTACGAGCAGTACTTC | CATSGQGPYEQYF | NA | TRBV15 | TRBD1 | TRBJ2-7
TGTGCCAGCAGTTCCCACCGTAACACAAACTATGGCTACACCTTC | CASSSHRNTNYGYTF | NA | TRBV6-5 | NA | TRBJ1-2
TGCGCCAGCAGTCTGACAGGTTCCAGCTCCTACGAGCAGTACTTC | CASSLTGSSSYEQYF | NA | TRBV23-1 | NA | TRBJ2-7
TGTGCCAGCAGCTTGTATTACTCGACGGCCGGGGAGACCCAGTACTTC | CASSLYYSTAGETQYF | NA | TRBV5-6 | NA | TRBJ2-5
TGCGCCAGCAGTCTGGGACTAGCGGGAGAGGCAGATACGCAGTATTTT | CASSLGLAGEADTQYF | NA | TRBV5-1 | TRBD2 | TRBJ2-3
TGTGCCAGCAGCTTATTTAGCGGGAGGGCCCGCAATGAGCAGTTCTTC | CASSLFSGRARNEQFF | NA | TRBV7-9 | TRBD2 | TRBJ2-1
TGTGCCAGCAGCTCCGGGACTCACCTCAACTATGGCTACACCTTC | CASSSGTHLNYGYTF | NA | TRBV7-8 | NA | TRBJ1-2
TGCGCCAGCAGCTTGGAATCTAGCCTGGAGACCCAGTACTTC | CASSLESSLETQYF | NA | TRBV5-1 | NA | TRBJ2-5
TGTGCCAGCAGACCAGGACAGGGGGTGGGCACTGAAGCTTTCTTT | CASRPGQGVGTEAFF | once | TRBV5-4 | TRBD1 | TRBJ1-1
TGTGCCACCCGAATCACTAGCGGGAGTACAGATACGCAGTATTTT | CATRITSGSTDTQYF | NA | TRBV24-1 | TRBD2 | TRBJ2-3
TGTGCCAGCAGCTTGGAGTTAGCGGGGGCCGGAGGGCAGTTCTTC | CASSLELAGAGGQFF | NA | TRBV5-6 | TRBD2 | TRBJ2-1
TGTGCCAGCTTACTACAGGGGTTCTATGGCTACACCTTC | CASLLQGFYGYTF | NA | TRBV6-5 | TRBD1 | TRBJ1-2
TGTGCCAGCGGGTTGGACAGGAGCTCCTACAATGAGCAGTTCTTC | CASGLDRSSYNEQFF | NA | TRBV27 | TRBD1 | TRBJ2-1
TGTGCCAGCAGCTTGGTCTCGAACACCGGGGAGCTGTTTTTT | CASSLVSNTGELFF | NA | TRBV5-8 | NA | TRBJ2-2
TGTGCCAGCAGCCGGGAGGGAACTAGCGGGAGCTCCGAGCAGTACTTC | CASSREGTSGSSEQYF | NA | TRBV7-3 | TRBD2 | TRBJ2-7
TGTGCCTGGAGTCGTAATGGTTTCTACGGGGAGCTGTTTTTT | CAWSRNGFYGELFF | NA | TRBV30 | NA | TRBJ2-2